This T cell receptor beta chain emerged from a study of OX40 agonist ivuxolimab in advanced cancers. Using immunoSEQ multiplex PCR, the repertoire was profiled, and TCRdb retains in-frame clones only, with some absent. The sample contains about 81,000 clones, 88% of which appear only once. Comment on this clone: Its antigen remains unidentified.

Germline loops: CDR1 MNHNS, CDR2 SASEGT. This CDR3 is 14 amino acids long. V dropped 7 bases and J dropped 7; count of bases not matched to a gene: 10. Findings and caveats of the study: Averaged across samples, CD8+ T cells carried more expanded clones than CD4+ did. Partial responders at 0.1-3.0 mg/kg showed near-lowest clonal expansion. The authors also found low normalized T-cell clonal expansion in some nonresponders.

Exclusion of a patient followed from autoimmune disease history or systemic immunosuppression. J is TRBJ2-7 and V is TRBV6-1, with TRBD1 identical over 10 bases. The sequences come from CD4+ or CD8+ T cells sorted from blood, collected in a trial of the OX40 agonist ivuxolimab. The TCR sequence derives from an adult with an advanced solid tumor such as melanoma, head and neck, liver or kidney cancer. CDR3 residues: CASTGQGGRKEQYF. The CDR3 DNA sequence: TGTGCCAGCACTGGACAGGGGGGAAGAAAGGAGCAGTACTTC.